This record concerns one T cell receptor (beta chain) sequence. Its antigen is not identified. The PCR contained 60 Vbeta and 13 Jbeta primers. Using immunoSEQ multiplex PCR, the repertoire was profiled, and TCRdb retains in-frame clones only, with some absent. The table records about 140,000 clones, roughly 75% of them present only once. The data belong to a study of cytomegalovirus exposure and HLA in healthy donors. Study results and caveats: Differences between HLA loci emerged in a later analysis of TCR association rates, with DRB1 most and HLA-C fewest.

The sequenced material came from PBMCs. The clonotype originates from a man aged 35-49 years in good health and CMV-seronegative.

This CDR3 reads CASSPDRAEAFF. The CDR3 DNA sequence: TGTGCCAGCAGCCCAGACAGGGCTGAAGCTTTCTTT. V gene TRBV11-1 combines with J gene TRBJ1-1, with 7 bases that match TRBD1. Trimming removed 5 bases from V and 6 bases from J; junction bases left unmatched: 3. Germline V lookup: CDR1 SGHAT, CDR2 FQDESV (reference sequence). The CDR3 loop spans 12 amino acids.